The present TCR beta chain was sequenced within a study of blood T cell repertoires in COVID-19. Study in general: The samples span acute and convalescent COVID-19 from the United States, Italy and Spain. The analysed material was cDNA or gDNA that came from T cells, B-cell-depleted T cells, or PBMCs.

This clone was counted only a few times. In the source study's methods: Cell counts per sample came from amplifying reference gene primers. Only in-frame clones appear in the TCRdb table, and some are missing; sequencing was by immunoSEQ multiplex PCR. That table is the source of V, J and clone size, and D and trimming were worked out from the DNA. The sample consists of under 350,000 clones, 85% to 90% of them appearing once. The age range of participants was 18 to 89 years, with residence in about two dozen US areas. V was shortened by 1 base and J by 7 bases, with 16 bases between the two germline ends. This CDR3 region has 16 residues. The germline V gene has CDR1 PRHDT and CDR2 FYEKMQ (reference sequence).

V is TRBV13 and J is TRBJ1-4; D is uncertain. This TCR came from a man under 40 who had recovered from COVID-19. Sequenced input: PBMCs or T cells enriched from blood (not recorded which). CDR3 coding DNA: TGTGCCAGCAGCTTAGATTTTGGCCCCTCAGGTGAAAAACTGTTTTTT. This sequence encodes CASSLDFGPSGEKLFF.